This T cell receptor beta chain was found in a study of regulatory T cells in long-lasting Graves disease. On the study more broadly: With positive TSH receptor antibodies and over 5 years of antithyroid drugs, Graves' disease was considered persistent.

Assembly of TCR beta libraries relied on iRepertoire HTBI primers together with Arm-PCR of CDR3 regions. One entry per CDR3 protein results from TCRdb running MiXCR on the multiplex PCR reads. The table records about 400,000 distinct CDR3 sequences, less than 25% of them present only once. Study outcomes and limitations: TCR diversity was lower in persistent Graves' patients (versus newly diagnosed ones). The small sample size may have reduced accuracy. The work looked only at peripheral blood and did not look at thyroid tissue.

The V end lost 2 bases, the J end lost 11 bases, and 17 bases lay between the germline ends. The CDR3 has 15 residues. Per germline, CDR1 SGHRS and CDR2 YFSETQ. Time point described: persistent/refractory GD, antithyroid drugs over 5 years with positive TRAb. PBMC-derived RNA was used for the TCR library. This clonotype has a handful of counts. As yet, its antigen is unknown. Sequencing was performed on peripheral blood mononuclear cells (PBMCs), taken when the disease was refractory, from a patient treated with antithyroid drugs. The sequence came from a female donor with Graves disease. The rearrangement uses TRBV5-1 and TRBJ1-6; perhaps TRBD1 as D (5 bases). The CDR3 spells CASSFAGAQGTPLHF. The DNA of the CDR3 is TGCGCCAGCAGCTTTGCGGGTGCTCAGGGTACACCCCTCCACTTT.